The T cell receptor (beta chain) described here comes from a study of cytomegalovirus exposure and HLA in healthy donors. Background on the study: Findings of an earlier analysis included more than 90 million unique TCR beta sequences from roughly 190 million T cells.

The CDR3 runs 17 residues. The ends lost 2 bases at V and 3 bases at J; junction bases unmatched: 8. The germline V gene encodes CDR1 SGHRS and CDR2 YFSETQ. The PCR contained 60 Vbeta and 13 Jbeta primers. Libraries were prepared by immunoSEQ multiplex PCR; TCRdb keeps only in-frame clonotypes and omits some of them. The sample has roughly 150,000 clones, about 85% seen once. The genes are TRBV5-1 and TRBJ2-5, with 12 positions matching TRBD2. The receptor's source is a man aged 25-45 years in good health and CMV-seropositive. The sample taken for sequencing was PBMCs. The CDR3 bases are TGCGCCAGCAGCTTAAATGGACTAGCGGGACCGAAAGAGACCCAGTACTTC. It translates to CASSLNGLAGPKETQYF.